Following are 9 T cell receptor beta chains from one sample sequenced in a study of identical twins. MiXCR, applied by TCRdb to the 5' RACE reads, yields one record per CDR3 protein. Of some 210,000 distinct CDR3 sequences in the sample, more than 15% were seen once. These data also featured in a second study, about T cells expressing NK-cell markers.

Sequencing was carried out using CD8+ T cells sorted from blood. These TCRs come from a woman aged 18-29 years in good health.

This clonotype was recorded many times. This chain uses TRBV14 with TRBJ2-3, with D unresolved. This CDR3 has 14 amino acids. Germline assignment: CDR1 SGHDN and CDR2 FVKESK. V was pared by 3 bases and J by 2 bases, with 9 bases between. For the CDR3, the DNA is TGTGCCAGCAGCCAGAATAGACACACAGATACGCAGTATTTT. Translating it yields CASSQNRHTDTQYF.

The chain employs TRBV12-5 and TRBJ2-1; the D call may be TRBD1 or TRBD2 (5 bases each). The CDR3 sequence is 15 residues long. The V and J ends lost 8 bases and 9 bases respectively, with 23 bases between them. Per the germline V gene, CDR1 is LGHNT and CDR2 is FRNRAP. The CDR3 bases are TGTGCTAGTTCGGGCAACCTTTATGTGAGGGGTGAGCAGTTCTTC. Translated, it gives CASSGNLYVRGEQFF.

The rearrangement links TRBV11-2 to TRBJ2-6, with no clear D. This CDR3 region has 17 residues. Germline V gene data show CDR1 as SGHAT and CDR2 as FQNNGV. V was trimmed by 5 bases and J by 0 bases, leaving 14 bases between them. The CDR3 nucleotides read TGTGCCAGCAGCCCCCTTAGGCATGTCTCTGGGGCCAACGTCCTGACTTTC. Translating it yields CASSPLRHVSGANVLTF.

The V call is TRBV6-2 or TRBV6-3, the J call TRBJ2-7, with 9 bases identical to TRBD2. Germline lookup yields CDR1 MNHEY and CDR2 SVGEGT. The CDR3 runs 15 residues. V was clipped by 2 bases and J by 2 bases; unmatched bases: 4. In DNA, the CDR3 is TGTGCCAGCAGTTACGGACTAGCGATTCCCTACGAGCAGTACTTC. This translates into CASSYGLAIPYEQYF.

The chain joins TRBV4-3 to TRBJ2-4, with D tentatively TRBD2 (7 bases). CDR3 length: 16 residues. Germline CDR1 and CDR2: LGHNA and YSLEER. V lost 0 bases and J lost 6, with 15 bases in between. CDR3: CASSQDLGGRGNIQYF. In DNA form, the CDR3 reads TGCGCCAGCAGCCAAGATCTGGGGGGGCGAGGAAACATTCAGTACTTC.

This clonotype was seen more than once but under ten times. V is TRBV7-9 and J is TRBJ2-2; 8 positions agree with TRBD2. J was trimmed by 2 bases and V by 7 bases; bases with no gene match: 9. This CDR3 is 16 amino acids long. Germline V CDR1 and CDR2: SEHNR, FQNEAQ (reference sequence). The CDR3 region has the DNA TGTGCCAGCAACCCACCGCGGGGGGTTAACACCGGGGAGCTGTTTTTT. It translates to CASNPPRGVNTGELFF.

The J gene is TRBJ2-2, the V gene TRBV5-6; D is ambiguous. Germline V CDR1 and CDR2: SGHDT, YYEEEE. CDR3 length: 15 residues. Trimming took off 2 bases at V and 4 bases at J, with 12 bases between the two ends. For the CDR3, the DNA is TGTGCCAGCAGCTTTGGAGAAACGGTCACCGGGGAGCTGTTTTTT. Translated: CASSFGETVTGELFF. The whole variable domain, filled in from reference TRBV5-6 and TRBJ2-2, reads DAGVTQSPTHLIKTRGQQVTLRCSPKSGHDTVSWYQQALGQGPQFIFQYYEEEERQRGNFPDRFSGHQFPNYSSELNVNALLLGDSALYLCASSFGETVTGELFFGEGSRLTVL.

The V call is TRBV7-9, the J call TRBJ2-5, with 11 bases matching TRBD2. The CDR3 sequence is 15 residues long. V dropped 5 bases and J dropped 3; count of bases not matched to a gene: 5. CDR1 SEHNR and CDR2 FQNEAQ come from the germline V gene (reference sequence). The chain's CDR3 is CASSQLTSGEETQYF. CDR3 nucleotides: TGTGCCAGCAGCCAGCTGACTAGCGGGGAAGAGACCCAGTACTTC.

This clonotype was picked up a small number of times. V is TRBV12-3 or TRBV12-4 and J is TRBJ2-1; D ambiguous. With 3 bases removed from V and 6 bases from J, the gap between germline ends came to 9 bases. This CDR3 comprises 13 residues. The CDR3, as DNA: TGTGCCAGCAGTTTTGGGGATCCCAATGAGCAGTTCTTC. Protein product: CASSFGDPNEQFF.